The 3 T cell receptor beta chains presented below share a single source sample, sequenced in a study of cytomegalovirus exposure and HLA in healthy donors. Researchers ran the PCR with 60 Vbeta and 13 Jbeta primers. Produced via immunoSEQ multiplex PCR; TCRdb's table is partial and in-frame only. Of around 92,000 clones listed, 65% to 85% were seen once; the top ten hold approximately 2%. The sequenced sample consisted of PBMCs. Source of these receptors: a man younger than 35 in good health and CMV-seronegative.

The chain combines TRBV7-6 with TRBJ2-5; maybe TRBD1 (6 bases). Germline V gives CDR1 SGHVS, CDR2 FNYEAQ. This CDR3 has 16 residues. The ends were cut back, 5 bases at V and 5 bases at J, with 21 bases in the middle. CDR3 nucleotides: TGTGCCAGCAGCCCCTATACAGGACAGTACGGGGAGACCCAGTACTTC. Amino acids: CASSPYTGQYGETQYF.

CDR3 DNA: TGTGCCAGCAGCCCTGGGCACAGCCGGGAAAAACTGTTTTTT. Residues: CASSPGHSREKLFF. V is TRBV7-9 and J is TRBJ1-4; unclear D gene. This CDR3 is 14 amino acids long. Trimming stripped 5 bases from V and 8 bases from J, with 15 bases between. Germline V gene data show CDR1 as SEHNR and CDR2 as FQNEAQ (reference sequence).

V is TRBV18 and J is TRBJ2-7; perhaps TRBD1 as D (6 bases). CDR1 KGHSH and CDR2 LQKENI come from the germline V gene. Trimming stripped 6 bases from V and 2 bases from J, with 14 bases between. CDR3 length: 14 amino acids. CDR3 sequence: CASSMTGFAYEQYF. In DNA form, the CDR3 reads TGTGCCAGCTCTATGACAGGATTTGCCTACGAGCAGTACTTC.